This T cell receptor (beta chain) is drawn from a study of immunodeficiency (dated by TCRdb to 2018 to 2020). Study-wide context: The repertoires were analyzed to search for VDJ recombination defects and oligoclonality. The paper's findings and limits, for the study overall: In entropy comparisons, n=3 (open circles) was shown for patients versus healthy controls, and a thymic development effect was only suggested as possible. Between patients and controls, productive entropy and V-J pairing of CD4+ T cells looked similar. Based on top-100 and total clonotype frequencies, severe oligoclonality was found in patient CD8+ T cells but not in patient CD4+ T cells.

The germline V gene gives CDR1 as MNHEY and CDR2 as SVGAGI. The CDR3 spans 15 residues, from the cysteine through the phenylalanine. The sequence is cut down to CDR3 DNA, 45 bases in frame from base 1. V is pruned by 5 bases and J by 3 bases, leaving 7 bases of the junction without a gene match. Genomic DNA was extracted with the QIAamp DNA Blood Mini Kit and sent for immunoSEQ repertoire analysis. Multiplex PCR was used to amplify CDR3 regions from a standard amount of genomic DNA template. The PCR products underwent sequencing on an Illumina platform. From the authors' description of their analysis: Sequences were mapped to a reference, using V, D and J gene definitions from IMGT. A nearest-neighbor clustering algorithm merged closely related sequences to remove PCR and sequencing errors. V, D and J usage in productive unique and total sequences was analyzed using ImmunoSEQ Analyzer tools and R version 3.6.1. TCRdb re-hosts the immuneACCESS table, in-frame sequences only. Its copies lack some clones; in the studies checked, an unresolved V gene accounts for under half of them, and the cause for the rest is not known. That table furnishes V, J and clone size, whereas the DNA furnished D and trimming. For this sample there are about 2,100 clones; around nine tenths appear just once. Jointly, the top ten make up 19% of the sample.

Naive CD4 T cells, and even more so naive CD8 T cells, were reduced in the patients, while effector memory subpopulations were expanded. Before TCR sequencing, CD3+CD4+ T cells were sorted from fresh PBMCs. Worth noting for this clone: Its antigen target is currently unknown. Base-call qualities are not available, and no considerably larger clone is one nucleotide away.

Recombination linked TRBV6-5 to TRBJ1-5; 7 bases in the middle match TRBD1. Sequenced: CD4+ T cells from blood. This TCR was sampled from a young woman with POLD1 deficiency. The bases read TGTGCCAGCAGTAGACAGGGTGGGAACAATCAGCCCCAGCATTTT. It translates as CASSRQGGNNQPQHF.